Listed below are T cell receptor beta chains from one sample, sequenced in a study of T cell responses to AZD1222 COVID-19 vaccine. Here immunoSEQ multiplex PCR was the method, and the copy in TCRdb shows in-frame clones only, minus some. The table shows more than 110,000 clones, with approximately 93% occurring only once. Sequencing used peripheral blood, obtained on day 0 of AZD1222 vaccination. The receptor source for this set is an adult in good health. Each CDR3 is given with its conserved first and last residue. Fields, in order: CDR3 protein, CDR3 DNA, clone size, CDR3 length, V gene, J gene, D gene. The D gene is left open where the match is weak. The size entry is marked missing in some rows and otherwise reads once, few, many or a size class.

CDR3 protein: CAISDRDYGYTF
CDR3 DNA: TGTGCCATCTCGGACAGGGACTATGGCTACACCTTC
clone size: NA
CDR3 length: 12
V gene: TRBV28
J gene: TRBJ1-2
D gene: TRBD1

CDR3 protein: CATSDFGDYNEQFF
CDR3 DNA: TGTGCCACCAGTGATTTCGGGGACTACAATGAGCAGTTCTTC
clone size: NA
CDR3 length: 14
V gene: TRBV24-1
J gene: TRBJ2-1
D gene: NA

CDR3 protein: CAWMGRKRDYGYTF
CDR3 DNA: TGTGCCTGGATGGGCAGGAAACGGGACTATGGCTACACCTTC
clone size: NA
CDR3 length: 14
V gene: TRBV30
J gene: TRBJ1-2
D gene: NA

CDR3 protein: CASSSRIFHYEQYF
CDR3 DNA: TGTGCCAGCAGTTCCCGGATCTTTCACTACGAGCAGTACTTC
clone size: few
CDR3 length: 14
V gene: TRBV27
J gene: TRBJ2-7
D gene: NA

CDR3 protein: CASSLAGRGSESSYEQYF
CDR3 DNA: TGTGCCAGCAGCTTAGCGGGTCGAGGTAGCGAGAGCTCCTACGAGCAGTACTTC
clone size: once
CDR3 length: 18
V gene: TRBV7-9
J gene: TRBJ2-7
D gene: NA

CDR3 protein: CASSRGSNQPQHF
CDR3 DNA: TGTGCCAGCTCCCGAGGGAGCAATCAGCCCCAGCATTTT
clone size: NA
CDR3 length: 13
V gene: TRBV18
J gene: TRBJ1-5
D gene: NA

CDR3 protein: CASRDNVYGYTF
CDR3 DNA: TGTGCCAGCAGGGATAATGTCTATGGCTACACCTTC
clone size: NA
CDR3 length: 12
V gene: TRBV28
J gene: TRBJ1-2
D gene: NA

CDR3 protein: CASSLEHTGELFF
CDR3 DNA: TGTGCCAGCAGCTTAGAACACACCGGGGAGCTGTTTTTT
clone size: few
CDR3 length: 13
V gene: TRBV7-3
J gene: TRBJ2-2
D gene: NA

CDR3 protein: CASSPKGTSGRTDTQYF
CDR3 DNA: TGTGCCAGCAGCCCGAAGGGGACTAGCGGGAGGACAGATACGCAGTATTTT
clone size: NA
CDR3 length: 17
V gene: TRBV7-3
J gene: TRBJ2-3
D gene: TRBD2

CDR3 protein: CASSLDLAGAGYEQYF
CDR3 DNA: TGTGCCAGCAGCTTAGATTTAGCGGGAGCCGGGTACGAGCAGTACTTC
clone size: NA
CDR3 length: 16
V gene: TRBV11-1
J gene: TRBJ2-7
D gene: TRBD2

CDR3 protein: CASSYEQGPNYGYTF
CDR3 DNA: TGTGCCAGCAGTTATGAACAGGGTCCCAACTATGGCTACACCTTC
clone size: few
CDR3 length: 15
V gene: TRBV6-5
J gene: TRBJ1-2
D gene: NA

CDR3 protein: CASSDLRSSQRGDEQFF
CDR3 DNA: TGTGCCAGCAGCGACCTAAGAAGTTCGCAACGTGGCGATGAGCAGTTCTTC
clone size: NA
CDR3 length: 17
V gene: TRBV11-3
J gene: TRBJ2-1
D gene: NA

CDR3 protein: CASSLESGGRANYGYTF
CDR3 DNA: TGTGCCAGCAGTTTAGAATCAGGGGGCAGAGCTAACTATGGCTACACCTTC
clone size: NA
CDR3 length: 17
V gene: TRBV28
J gene: TRBJ1-2
D gene: TRBD1

CDR3 protein: CASSPQDRFLGANVLTF
CDR3 DNA: TGTGCCAGCTCACCACAGGACAGGTTCTTGGGGGCCAACGTCCTGACTTTC
clone size: NA
CDR3 length: 17
V gene: TRBV18
J gene: TRBJ2-6
D gene: TRBD1

CDR3 protein: CASSEIMNTEAFF
CDR3 DNA: TGTGCCAGTAGTGAGATCATGAACACTGAAGCTTTCTTT
clone size: NA
CDR3 length: 13
V gene: TRBV19
J gene: TRBJ1-1
D gene: NA

CDR3 protein: CASSGLDYDSYNEQFF
CDR3 DNA: TGTGCCAGCAGTGGCCTAGACTACGACTCCTACAATGAGCAGTTCTTC
clone size: few
CDR3 length: 16
V gene: TRBV2
J gene: TRBJ2-1
D gene: NA

CDR3 protein: CASSYPRDTGELFF
CDR3 DNA: TGTGCCAGCAGTTACCCCCGAGACACCGGGGAGCTGTTTTTT
clone size: NA
CDR3 length: 14
V gene: TRBV28
J gene: TRBJ2-2
D gene: NA

CDR3 protein: CASSPYPRFSRGSYGYTF
CDR3 DNA: TGTGCCAGCAGCCCGTACCCGCGGTTTTCACGGGGGAGCTATGGCTACACCTTC
clone size: NA
CDR3 length: 18
V gene: TRBV3-1/TRBV3-2
J gene: TRBJ1-2
D gene: NA

CDR3 protein: CASSLGGQGGNIQYF
CDR3 DNA: TGTGCCAGCAGCTTGGGAGGTCAGGGTGGAAACATTCAGTACTTC
clone size: NA
CDR3 length: 15
V gene: TRBV5-4
J gene: TRBJ2-4
D gene: NA

CDR3 protein: CASSQGAGVLGELFF
CDR3 DNA: TGTGCCAGCAGCCAAGGAGCGGGAGTCCTTGGGGAGCTGTTTTTT
clone size: NA
CDR3 length: 15
V gene: TRBV14
J gene: TRBJ2-2
D gene: TRBD2

CDR3 protein: CASSSYQGGLTEAFF
CDR3 DNA: TGTGCCAGCAGTTCCTACCAGGGGGGACTCACTGAAGCTTTCTTT
clone size: NA
CDR3 length: 15
V gene: TRBV9
J gene: TRBJ1-1
D gene: TRBD1

CDR3 protein: CALQGAGEQFF
CDR3 DNA: TGTGCCTTACAGGGGGCTGGTGAGCAGTTCTTC
clone size: NA
CDR3 length: 11
V gene: TRBV10-3
J gene: TRBJ2-1
D gene: TRBD1

CDR3 protein: CASSILAGEGETQYF
CDR3 DNA: TGCGCCAGCAGCATACTAGCGGGAGAAGGAGAGACCCAGTACTTC
clone size: NA
CDR3 length: 15
V gene: TRBV5-1
J gene: TRBJ2-5
D gene: TRBD2

CDR3 protein: CASSQDTLAHNEQFF
CDR3 DNA: TGTGCCAGCAGCCAAGATACGCTAGCCCACAATGAGCAGTTCTTC
clone size: NA
CDR3 length: 15
V gene: TRBV3-1/TRBV3-2
J gene: TRBJ2-1
D gene: NA

CDR3 protein: CASGLWGRGITGMGSQNTEAFF
CDR3 DNA: TGTGCTAGTGGTTTGTGGGGGAGGGGGATTACAGGGATGGGATCCCAGAACACTGAAGCTTTCTTT
clone size: once
CDR3 length: 22
V gene: TRBV12-5
J gene: TRBJ1-1
D gene: NA

CDR3 protein: CSASAGAPADTQYF
CDR3 DNA: TGCAGTGCTAGTGCGGGAGCCCCTGCAGATACGCAGTATTTT
clone size: NA
CDR3 length: 14
V gene: TRBV20-1
J gene: TRBJ2-3
D gene: TRBD2

CDR3 protein: CASRTMERDRATGELFF
CDR3 DNA: TGTGCCAGCAGAACCATGGAACGGGACAGGGCCACCGGGGAGCTGTTTTTT
clone size: NA
CDR3 length: 17
V gene: TRBV28
J gene: TRBJ2-2
D gene: TRBD1

CDR3 protein: CATSRVGGQMNTEAFF
CDR3 DNA: TGTGCCACCAGCAGAGTGGGAGGACAGATGAACACTGAAGCTTTCTTT
clone size: NA
CDR3 length: 16
V gene: TRBV15
J gene: TRBJ1-1
D gene: NA

CDR3 protein: CASSLGGQDTDTQYF
CDR3 DNA: TGTGCCAGCAGTTTAGGGGGACAGGACACAGATACGCAGTATTTT
clone size: NA
CDR3 length: 15
V gene: TRBV27
J gene: TRBJ2-3
D gene: TRBD1

CDR3 protein: CASSQDQTGTSGREVNEQFF
CDR3 DNA: TGTGCCAGCAGCCAAGATCAAACAGGGACTAGCGGGAGAGAAGTAAATGAGCAGTTCTTC
clone size: once
CDR3 length: 20
V gene: TRBV3-1/TRBV3-2
J gene: TRBJ2-1
D gene: TRBD2

CDR3 protein: CASSPWDRGFSPLHF
CDR3 DNA: TGCGCCAGCAGTCCATGGGACAGGGGTTTCTCACCCCTCCACTTT
clone size: once
CDR3 length: 15
V gene: TRBV23-1
J gene: TRBJ1-6
D gene: TRBD1

CDR3 protein: CASSLAGLYNEQFF
CDR3 DNA: TGTGCCAGCAGCTTAGCGGGACTCTACAATGAGCAGTTCTTC
clone size: NA
CDR3 length: 14
V gene: TRBV5-5
J gene: TRBJ2-1
D gene: TRBD2

CDR3 protein: CASSLARGFSSGDTGELFF
CDR3 DNA: TGTGCCAGCAGCTTAGCGCGAGGGTTCTCTAGCGGAGACACCGGGGAGCTGTTTTTT
clone size: NA
CDR3 length: 19
V gene: TRBV7-8
J gene: TRBJ2-2
D gene: TRBD2

CDR3 protein: CASSLIQNTEAFF
CDR3 DNA: TGTGCCAGCAGTTTAATCCAAAACACTGAAGCTTTCTTT
clone size: NA
CDR3 length: 13
V gene: TRBV12-3/TRBV12-4
J gene: TRBJ1-1
D gene: NA

CDR3 protein: CAISGDSYGYTF
CDR3 DNA: TGTGCCATCAGTGGGGACAGCTATGGCTACACCTTC
clone size: NA
CDR3 length: 12
V gene: TRBV10-3
J gene: TRBJ1-2
D gene: TRBD1

CDR3 protein: CASSLVMGEGTEAFF
CDR3 DNA: TGTGCCAGCAGCTTAGTGATGGGAGAAGGGACTGAAGCTTTCTTT
clone size: NA
CDR3 length: 15
V gene: TRBV7-9
J gene: TRBJ1-1
D gene: NA

CDR3 protein: CASSQLAENIQYF
CDR3 DNA: TGCGCCAGCAGCCAACTAGCGGAGAACATTCAGTACTTC
clone size: NA
CDR3 length: 13
V gene: TRBV4-1
J gene: TRBJ2-4
D gene: TRBD2

CDR3 protein: CASSLVSVGTGPAYGYTF
CDR3 DNA: TGTGCCAGCAGCTTAGTTTCGGTGGGGACAGGGCCAGCCTATGGCTACACCTTC
clone size: NA
CDR3 length: 18
V gene: TRBV7-8
J gene: TRBJ1-2
D gene: TRBD1

CDR3 protein: CASSPDSNYGYTF
CDR3 DNA: TGTGCCAGCAGTCCTGACAGCAACTATGGCTACACCTTC
clone size: NA
CDR3 length: 13
V gene: TRBV12-3/TRBV12-4
J gene: TRBJ1-2
D gene: NA

CDR3 protein: CASSSGDREQYF
CDR3 DNA: TGTGCCAGCAGCTCAGGGGACAGGGAGCAGTATTTT
clone size: NA
CDR3 length: 12
V gene: TRBV6-5
J gene: TRBJ2-3
D gene: TRBD1

CDR3 protein: CASSLREGYGYTF
CDR3 DNA: TGTGCCAGCAGCTTAAGAGAAGGCTATGGCTACACCTTC
clone size: NA
CDR3 length: 13
V gene: TRBV5-4
J gene: TRBJ1-2
D gene: NA

CDR3 protein: CASSSAWGETQYF
CDR3 DNA: TGCGCCAGCAGTTCTGCGTGGGGAGAGACCCAGTACTTC
clone size: NA
CDR3 length: 13
V gene: TRBV5-1
J gene: TRBJ2-5
D gene: NA

CDR3 protein: CASSMARGNIFTTEAFF
CDR3 DNA: TGTGCCAGTAGTATGGCCAGGGGGAATATTTTCACCACTGAAGCTTTCTTT
clone size: NA
CDR3 length: 17
V gene: TRBV19
J gene: TRBJ1-1
D gene: TRBD1

CDR3 protein: CASNGQGWSYEQYF
CDR3 DNA: TGTGCCAGCAACGGACAGGGGTGGTCCTACGAGCAGTACTTC
clone size: NA
CDR3 length: 14
V gene: TRBV2
J gene: TRBJ2-7
D gene: TRBD1

CDR3 protein: CASQLGYGNQPQHF
CDR3 DNA: TGTGCCAGCCAACTAGGGTACGGCAATCAGCCCCAGCATTTT
clone size: NA
CDR3 length: 14
V gene: TRBV6-5
J gene: TRBJ1-5
D gene: NA

CDR3 protein: CASSQGREGPMNTEAFF
CDR3 DNA: TGCGCCAGCAGCCAAGGGAGAGAGGGACCCATGAACACTGAAGCTTTCTTT
clone size: NA
CDR3 length: 17
V gene: TRBV4-1
J gene: TRBJ1-1
D gene: NA

CDR3 protein: CASSLEGYSQLIYGYTF
CDR3 DNA: TGCGCCAGCAGCTTGGAAGGATATTCCCAACTAATCTATGGCTACACCTTC
clone size: NA
CDR3 length: 17
V gene: TRBV5-1
J gene: TRBJ1-2
D gene: NA

CDR3 protein: CASSEYRQGRLTEAFF
CDR3 DNA: TGTGCCAGCAGTGAATACCGACAGGGGAGGTTAACTGAAGCTTTCTTT
clone size: NA
CDR3 length: 16
V gene: TRBV27
J gene: TRBJ1-1
D gene: TRBD1

CDR3 protein: CASSEGTGAEAFF
CDR3 DNA: TGTGCCAGCAGTGAAGGGACAGGGGCTGAAGCTTTCTTT
clone size: NA
CDR3 length: 13
V gene: TRBV2
J gene: TRBJ1-1
D gene: TRBD1

CDR3 protein: CSVEDGRGGAKNIQYF
CDR3 DNA: TGCAGCGTTGAAGACGGAAGAGGGGGAGCCAAAAACATTCAGTACTTC
clone size: NA
CDR3 length: 16
V gene: TRBV29-1
J gene: TRBJ2-4
D gene: NA

CDR3 protein: CASSQEGQANYGYTF
CDR3 DNA: TGTGCCAGCAGCCAAGAGGGACAGGCAAACTATGGCTACACCTTC
clone size: NA
CDR3 length: 15
V gene: TRBV4-2
J gene: TRBJ1-2
D gene: TRBD1

CDR3 protein: CSVGITGGRETQYF
CDR3 DNA: TGCAGCGTTGGAATAACAGGGGGCCGTGAGACCCAGTACTTC
clone size: NA
CDR3 length: 14
V gene: TRBV29-1
J gene: TRBJ2-5
D gene: TRBD1

CDR3 protein: CASSPSGYGYTF
CDR3 DNA: TGTGCCAGCTCACCTTCAGGGTATGGCTACACCTTC
clone size: NA
CDR3 length: 12
V gene: TRBV18
J gene: TRBJ1-2
D gene: NA

CDR3 protein: CAITSEYEQYF
CDR3 DNA: TGTGCCATAACTAGCGAATACGAGCAGTACTTC
clone size: NA
CDR3 length: 11
V gene: TRBV10-3
J gene: TRBJ2-7
D gene: TRBD2

CDR3 protein: CASSLQGDYGYTF
CDR3 DNA: TGCGCCAGCAGCTTGCAAGGGGACTATGGCTACACCTTC
clone size: NA
CDR3 length: 13
V gene: TRBV5-1
J gene: TRBJ1-2
D gene: NA

CDR3 protein: CASSDPNPTQGLNTEAFF
CDR3 DNA: TGCGCCAGCAGTGACCCTAACCCCACACAGGGACTGAACACTGAAGCTTTCTTT
clone size: NA
CDR3 length: 18
V gene: TRBV10-1
J gene: TRBJ1-1
D gene: NA

CDR3 protein: CSVVKVAGGSYEQYF
CDR3 DNA: TGCAGCGTTGTGAAGGTAGCGGGGGGCTCCTACGAGCAGTACTTC
clone size: NA
CDR3 length: 15
V gene: TRBV29-1
J gene: TRBJ2-7
D gene: TRBD2